The source of this T cell receptor beta chain is a study of T cells in localized non-small cell lung cancer. General observations from the study: Elevated circulating T cell density in blood was associated with longer overall survival.

Repertoires were generated with immunoSEQ multiplex PCR, while TCRdb's copy carries only in-frame clones and drops some. Among approximately 29,000 clones listed, approximately 84% were seen once. CDR1 and CDR2 from the germline V gene are SGHRS and YFSETQ. The CDR3 is 17 residues long. V trimming: 0 bases; J trimming: 5 bases; junction bases outside the gene matches: 9. With respect to this clone: What it binds is not known.

The source of this sequence is a man between 40 and 70 years old with stage III lung adenocarcinoma. The sample was peripheral blood mononuclear cells, taken before any cancer treatment. V is TRBV5-1 and J is TRBJ2-2, with 8 bases lining up with TRBD2. The CDR3 DNA is TGCGCCAGCAGCTTGGCTCTAGCGGGTACGGGGACCGGGGAGCTGTTTTTT. It is translated as CASSLALAGTGTGELFF.